This is a list of T cell receptor beta chains from one sample in a study of OX40 agonist ivuxolimab in advanced cancers. TCRdb keeps only in-frame clones here, not all; method: immunoSEQ multiplex PCR. The sample shows around 150,000 clones, 90% to 95% of them seen only once. Sample: CD4+ or CD8+ T cells sorted from blood, taken in a trial of the OX40 agonist ivuxolimab. The source is an adult with an advanced solid tumor such as melanoma, head and neck, liver or kidney cancer. Both conserved end residues are part of each CDR3. A D gene is named only where the DNA matches it firmly. Clone size is shown for a subset of rows, as once, few, many or a class of expanded clone.

clone_size cdr3_length d_call j_call v_call cdr3_nt cdr3_aa
NA 12 NA TRBJ2-7 TRBV10-3 TGTGCCATCAGTGACGATCCAGGGTTAATGTACTTC CAISDDPGLMYF
NA 15 TRBD1 TRBJ1-5 TRBV5-6 TGTGCCAGCAGCTTCAGGGGGACACACAATCAGCCCCAGCATTTT CASSFRGTHNQPQHF
NA 13 TRBD1 TRBJ1-6 TRBV29-1 TGCAGTACCTCGACAGGGGATAATTCACCCCTCCACTTT CSTSTGDNSPLHF
NA 16 NA TRBJ2-5 TRBV5-1 TGCGCCAGCAGTCCGGCTAGCTTCGGAGGGACAGAGACCCAGTACTTC CASSPASFGGTETQYF
NA 15 NA TRBJ2-7 TRBV11-3 TGTGCCAGCAGCGATAGCTGGGCCCCCACTTCCGAGCAGTACTTC CASSDSWAPTSEQYF
NA 15 NA TRBJ2-5 TRBV18 TGTGCCAGCCACCGACCCGGGGGTAATCAAGAGACCCAGTACTTC CASHRPGGNQETQYF
NA 15 NA TRBJ1-4 TRBV5-6 TGTGCCAGCAGCTTCGATCAGCAACCCTATGAAAAACTGTTTTTT CASSFDQQPYEKLFF
NA 14 NA TRBJ1-5 TRBV6-6 TGTGCCAGCAGTTACTTGCAGGGCAATCAGCCCCAGCATTTT CASSYLQGNQPQHF
NA 17 NA TRBJ2-2 TRBV18 TGTGCCAGCTCATCCCCCCCGGGCCTCGCGAACACCGGGGAGCTGTTTTTT CASSSPPGLANTGELFF
NA 16 TRBD2 TRBJ2-7 TRBV14 TGTGCCAGCAGCCATGGGACTAGCGGGATCGTGGGCGAGCAGTACTTC CASSHGTSGIVGEQYF
once 13 NA TRBJ2-1 TRBV6-6 TGTGCCAGCAGTTACTCAGGGGTGAATGAGCAGTTCTTC CASSYSGVNEQFF
once 14 NA TRBJ2-7 TRBV18 TGTGCCAGCTCACGGGCGGGACCTCACTACGAGCAGTACTTC CASSRAGPHYEQYF
NA 13 NA TRBJ1-1 TRBV27 TGTGCCAGCATCCCTCTCAGGGGCACTGAAGCTTTCTTT CASIPLRGTEAFF
NA 17 NA TRBJ1-1 TRBV7-6 TGTGCCAGCAGCTTAGTCTTTAGGGGGGGGAAGAACACTGAAGCTTTCTTT CASSLVFRGGKNTEAFF
NA 14 TRBD2 TRBJ2-7 TRBV11-2 TGTGCCAGCAGCTTACCGGGACTAGCGGTCGAGCAGTACTTC CASSLPGLAVEQYF
NA 15 TRBD1 TRBJ1-4 TRBV7-6 TGTGCCAGCAAGACAGGGGGCGTATCTACGGAAAAACTGTTTTTT CASKTGGVSTEKLFF
NA 17 TRBD1 TRBJ1-5 TRBV29-1 TGCAGCGTTGCTTCGGCAGGGGGCAGCTATAGCAATCAGCCCCAGCATTTT CSVASAGGSYSNQPQHF
NA 15 TRBD2 TRBJ2-1 TRBV5-6 TGTGCCAGCAGCCCCTATAGCGGGGGAAGGGATGAGCAGTTCTTC CASSPYSGGRDEQFF
NA 14 NA TRBJ1-4 TRBV7-2 TGTGCCAGCACCCGGGACCCAACTAATGAAAAACTGTTTTTT CASTRDPTNEKLFF
few 13 NA TRBJ2-5 TRBV5-1 TGCGCCAGCAGCTCACAGTACCAAGAGACCCAGTACTTC CASSSQYQETQYF
NA 14 TRBD1 TRBJ1-6 TRBV5-4 TGTGCCAGCAGCCCAGGGGGCCTGGGATCACCCCTCCACTTT CASSPGGLGSPLHF
NA 15 NA TRBJ2-6 TRBV5-1 TGCGCCAGCGGAATCAGGGGATCTGGGGCCAACGTCCTGACTTTC CASGIRGSGANVLTF
NA 14 NA TRBJ1-2 TRBV19 TGTGCCAGTAGCCCCCCCGGGACGCAGTATGGCTACACCTTC CASSPPGTQYGYTF
NA 13 NA TRBJ2-2 TRBV5-1 TGCGCCAGCAGCTTGACGGAGACCGGGGAGCTGTTTTTT CASSLTETGELFF
NA 14 NA TRBJ1-3 TRBV10-3 TGTGCCATCAGTGCTTGGAGCTCTGGAAACACCATATATTTT CAISAWSSGNTIYF
NA 13 NA TRBJ2-3 TRBV6-5 TGTGCCAGCAGTTACTCCGGGCCAGATACGCAGTATTTT CASSYSGPDTQYF
NA 18 NA TRBJ1-4 TRBV7-8 TGTGCCAGCAGCTCCAGCCCGACAGGACTGGGAGCTAATGAAAAACTGTTTTTT CASSSSPTGLGANEKLFF
NA 14 TRBD1 TRBJ1-2 TRBV18 TGTGCCAGCTCACCGACAGGGGTGAGCTATGGCTACACCTTC CASSPTGVSYGYTF
NA 15 NA TRBJ2-5 TRBV9 TGTGCCAGCAGCGTAAGCCCGGGGTACCAAGAGACCCAGTACTTC CASSVSPGYQETQYF
NA 15 TRBD2 TRBJ2-7 TRBV6-1 TGTGCCAGCAATCCTCGAACGGGACTCGGGGGGGAGCAGTACTTC CASNPRTGLGGEQYF
NA 15 NA TRBJ1-2 TRBV5-4 TGTGCCAGCAGCCCCGCCTCCGGGCAGACTTATGGCTACACCTTC CASSPASGQTYGYTF
NA 15 TRBD2 TRBJ2-5 TRBV25-1 TGTGCCAGCAGTGACGCCGGGACTAGCGGGGAGACCCAGTACTTC CASSDAGTSGETQYF
NA 14 NA TRBJ2-1 TRBV19 TGTGCCAGTAATCGGGTTTTCTCCTACAATGAGCAGTTCTTC CASNRVFSYNEQFF
NA 12 NA TRBJ1-1 TRBV10-3 TGTGCCATCAGTGAGCCGGGGACTGAAGCTTTCTTT CAISEPGTEAFF
NA 12 NA TRBJ1-6 TRBV5-1 TGCGCCAGCAGCCCCGGCCAGTGCTCCCTTCCCTTT CASSPGQCSLPF
NA 15 TRBD1 TRBJ2-7 TRBV11-2 TGTGCCAGCAGCTCCTGGGACAGGCCTCCCTACGAGCAGTACTTC CASSSWDRPPYEQYF
NA 15 TRBD2 TRBJ2-3 TRBV28 TGTGCCAGCAGTGGGACTAGCGGGAGGACAGATACGCAGTATTTT CASSGTSGRTDTQYF
NA 15 TRBD2 TRBJ2-7 TRBV30 TGTGCCTGGAGGGTCCCGGGGGGAAACGTCCACGAGCAGTACTTC CAWRVPGGNVHEQYF
NA 14 TRBD1 TRBJ2-2 TRBV6-1 TGTGCCAGCAGAACAGGGGGGAACACCGGGGAGCTGTTTTTT CASRTGGNTGELFF
NA 16 TRBD1 TRBJ2-7 TRBV7-2 TGTGCCAGCAGCATCAGGACAGGGGGCAGGTCCTACGAGCAGTACTTC CASSIRTGGRSYEQYF
NA 13 NA TRBJ1-2 TRBV29-1 TGCAGCGTTGGGCAGACGATTCTCTATGGCTACACCTTC CSVGQTILYGYTF
few 11 NA TRBJ1-2 TRBV7-2 TGTGCCAGCAGCATCGACAGAAAGGTAACCTTC CASSIDRKVTF
NA 14 NA TRBJ1-1 TRBV6-5 TGTGCCAGCAGTTACTCCAGGGGTAACACTGAAGCTTTCTTT CASSYSRGNTEAFF
once 15 NA TRBJ1-5 TRBV7-2 TGTGCCAGCAGCTTAGTAGGTCCAGCAAATCAGCCCCAGCATTTT CASSLVGPANQPQHF
NA 18 TRBD1 TRBJ2-3 TRBV10-1 TGCGCCAGCCCCCGGACAGGGGCGAACAGGGGGAACACAGATACGCAGTATTTT CASPRTGANRGNTDTQYF
NA 11 NA TRBJ1-2 TRBV10-3 TGTGCCATCAGTGAGGGGGGTGGCTACACCTTC CAISEGGGYTF
NA 16 NA TRBJ2-3 TRBV5-4 TGTGCCAGCAGCCGGGGGGCAGGGGCTAGCACAGATACGCAGTATTTT CASSRGAGASTDTQYF